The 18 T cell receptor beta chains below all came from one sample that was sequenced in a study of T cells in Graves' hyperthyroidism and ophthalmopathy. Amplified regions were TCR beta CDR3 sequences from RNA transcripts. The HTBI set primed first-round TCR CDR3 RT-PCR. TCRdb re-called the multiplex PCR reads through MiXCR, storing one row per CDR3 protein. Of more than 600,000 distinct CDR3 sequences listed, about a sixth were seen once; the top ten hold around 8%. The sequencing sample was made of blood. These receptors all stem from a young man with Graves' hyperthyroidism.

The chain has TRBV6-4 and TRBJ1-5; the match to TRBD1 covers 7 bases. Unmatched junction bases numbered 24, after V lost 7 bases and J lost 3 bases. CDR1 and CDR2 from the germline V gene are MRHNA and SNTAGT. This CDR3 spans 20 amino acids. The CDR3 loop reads CASTTDRSNPGQPYNQPQHF. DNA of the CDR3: TGTGCCAGCACTACGGACAGGTCAAACCCGGGCCAACCGTACAATCAGCCCCAGCATTTT.

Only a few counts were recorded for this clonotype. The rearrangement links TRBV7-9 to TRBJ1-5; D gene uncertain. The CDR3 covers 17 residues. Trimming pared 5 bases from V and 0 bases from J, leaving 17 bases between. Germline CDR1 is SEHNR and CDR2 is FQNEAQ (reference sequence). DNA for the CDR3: TGTGCCAGCAGCCCGGCCGGGGATCCATATAGCAATCAGCCCCAGCATTTT. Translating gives CASSPAGDPYSNQPQHF.

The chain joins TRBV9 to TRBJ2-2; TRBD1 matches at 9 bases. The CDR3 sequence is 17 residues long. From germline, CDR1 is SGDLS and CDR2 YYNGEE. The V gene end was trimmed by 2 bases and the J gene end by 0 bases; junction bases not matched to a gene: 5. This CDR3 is CASSVVRDRANTGELFF. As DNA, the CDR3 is TGTGCCAGCAGCGTCGTCCGGGACAGGGCGAACACCGGGGAGCTGTTTTTT.

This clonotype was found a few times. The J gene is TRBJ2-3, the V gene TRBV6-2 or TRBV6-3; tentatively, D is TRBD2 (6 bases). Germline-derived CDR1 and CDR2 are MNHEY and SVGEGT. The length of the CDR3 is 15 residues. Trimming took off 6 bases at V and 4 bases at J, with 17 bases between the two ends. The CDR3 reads CASSSRAGGSDTQYF. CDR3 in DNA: TGTGCCAGCAGCTCTAGAGCCGGGGGTTCAGATACGCAGTATTTT.

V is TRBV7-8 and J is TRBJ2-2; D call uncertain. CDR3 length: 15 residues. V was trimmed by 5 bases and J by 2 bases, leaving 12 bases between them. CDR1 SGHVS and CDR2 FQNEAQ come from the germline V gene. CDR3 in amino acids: CASSLFRSNTGELFF. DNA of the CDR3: TGTGCCAGCAGCCTTTTCAGATCCAACACCGGGGAGCTGTTTTTT. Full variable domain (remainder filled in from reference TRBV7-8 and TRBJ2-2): GAGVSQSPRYKVAKRGQDVALRCDPISGHVSLFWYQQALGQGPEFLTYFQNEAQLDKSGLPSDRFFAERPEGSVSTLKIQRTQQEDSAVYLCASSLFRSNTGELFFGEGSRLTVL.

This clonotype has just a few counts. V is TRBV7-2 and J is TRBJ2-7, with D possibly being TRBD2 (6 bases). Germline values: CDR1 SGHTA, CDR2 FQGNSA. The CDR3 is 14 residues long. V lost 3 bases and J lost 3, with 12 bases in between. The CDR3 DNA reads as TGTGCCAGCAGCTTTCTTAGCGGCCGCTACGAGCAGTACTTC. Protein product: CASSFLSGRYEQYF. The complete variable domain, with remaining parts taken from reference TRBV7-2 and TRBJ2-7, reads GAGVSQSPSNKVTEKGKDVELRCDPISGHTALYWYRQSLGQGLEFLIYFQGNSAPDKSGLPSDRFSAERTGGSVSTLTIQRTQQEDSAVYLCASSFLSGRYEQYFGPGTRLTVT.

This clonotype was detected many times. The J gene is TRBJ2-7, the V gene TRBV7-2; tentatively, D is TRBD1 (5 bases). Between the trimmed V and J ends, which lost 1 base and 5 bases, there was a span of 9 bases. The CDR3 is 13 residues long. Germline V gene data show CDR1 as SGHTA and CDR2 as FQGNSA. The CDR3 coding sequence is TGTGCCAGCAGCTTAGGACAGCCTCACGAGCAGTACTTC. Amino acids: CASSLGQPHEQYF.

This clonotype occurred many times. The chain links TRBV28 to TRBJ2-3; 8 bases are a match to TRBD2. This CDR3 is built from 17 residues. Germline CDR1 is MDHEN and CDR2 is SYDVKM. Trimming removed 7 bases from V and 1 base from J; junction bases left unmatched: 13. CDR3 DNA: TGTGCCAGCAACCCCGAAGATAGCGGGACTCGCACAGATACGCAGTATTTT. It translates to CASNPEDSGTRTDTQYF.

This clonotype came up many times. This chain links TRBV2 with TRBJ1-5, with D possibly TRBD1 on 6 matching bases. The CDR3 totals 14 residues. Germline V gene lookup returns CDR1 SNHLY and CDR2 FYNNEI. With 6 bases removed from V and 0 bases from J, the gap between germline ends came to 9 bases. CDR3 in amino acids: CASSDRYSNQPQHF. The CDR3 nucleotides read TGTGCCAGCAGCGACAGGTATAGCAATCAGCCCCAGCATTTT.

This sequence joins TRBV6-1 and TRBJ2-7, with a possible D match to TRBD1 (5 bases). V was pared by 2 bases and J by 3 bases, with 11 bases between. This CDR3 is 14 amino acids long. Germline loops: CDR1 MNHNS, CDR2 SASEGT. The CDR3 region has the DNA TGTGCCAGCAGTGAATGGGGCAGGGACTACGAGCAGTACTTC. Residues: CASSEWGRDYEQYF.

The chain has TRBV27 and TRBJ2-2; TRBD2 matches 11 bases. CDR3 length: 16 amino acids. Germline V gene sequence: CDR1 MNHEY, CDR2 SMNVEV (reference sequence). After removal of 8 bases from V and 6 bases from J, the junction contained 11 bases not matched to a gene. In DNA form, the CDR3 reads TGTGCCAGCGGAGGACCGGGACTAGCGGTCCCCGGGGAGCTGTTTTTT. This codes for CASGGPGLAVPGELFF.

The CDR3, as DNA: TGTGCCAGCAGTTTATATGTCACTGGGGTACTAGAGCAGTACTTC. Protein: CASSLYVTGVLEQYF. The chain joins TRBV27 to TRBJ2-7; D uncertain. Per the germline V gene, CDR1 is MNHEY and CDR2 is SMNVEV (reference sequence). CDR3 length equals 15 residues. V lost 1 base, J lost 7 bases, and 17 bases lay in between.

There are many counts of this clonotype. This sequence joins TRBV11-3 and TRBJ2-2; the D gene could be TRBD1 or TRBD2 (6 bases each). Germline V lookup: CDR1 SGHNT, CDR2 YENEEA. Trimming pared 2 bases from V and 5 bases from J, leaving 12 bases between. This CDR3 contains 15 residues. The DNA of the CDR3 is TGTGCCAGCAGCTTATTAAGGGGGGAAACCGGGGAGCTGTTTTTT. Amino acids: CASSLLRGETGELFF.

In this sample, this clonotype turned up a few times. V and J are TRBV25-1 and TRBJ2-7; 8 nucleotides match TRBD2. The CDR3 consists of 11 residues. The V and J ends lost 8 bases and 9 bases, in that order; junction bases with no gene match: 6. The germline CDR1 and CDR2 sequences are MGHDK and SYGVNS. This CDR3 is CASRKLAVQYF. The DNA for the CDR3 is TGTGCCAGCCGTAAACTAGCGGTGCAGTACTTC.

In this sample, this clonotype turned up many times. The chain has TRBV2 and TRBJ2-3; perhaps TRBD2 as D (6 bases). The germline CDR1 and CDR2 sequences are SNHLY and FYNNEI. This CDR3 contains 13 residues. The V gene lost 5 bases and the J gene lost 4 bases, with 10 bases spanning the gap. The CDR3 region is CASSSTSSDTQYF. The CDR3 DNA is TGTGCCAGCAGTTCGACTAGTTCAGATACGCAGTATTTT.

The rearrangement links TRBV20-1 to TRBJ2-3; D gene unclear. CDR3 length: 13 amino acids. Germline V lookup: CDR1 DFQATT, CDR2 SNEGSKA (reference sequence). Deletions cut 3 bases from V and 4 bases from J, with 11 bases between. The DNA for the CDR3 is TGCAGTGCTAGCTCGCCTGATCCAGATACGCAGTATTTT. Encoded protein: CSASSPDPDTQYF.

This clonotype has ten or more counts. The CDR3 sequence: CASTPLRVSYEQYF. The CDR3, as DNA: TGTGCCAGCACCCCCCTAAGGGTTTCCTACGAGCAGTACTTC. The chain combines TRBV28 with TRBJ2-7; no reliable D call. The V and J ends lost 7 bases and 1 base respectively, with 14 bases between them. The germline gives CDR1 MDHEN, CDR2 SYDVKM. The CDR3 has 14 residues.

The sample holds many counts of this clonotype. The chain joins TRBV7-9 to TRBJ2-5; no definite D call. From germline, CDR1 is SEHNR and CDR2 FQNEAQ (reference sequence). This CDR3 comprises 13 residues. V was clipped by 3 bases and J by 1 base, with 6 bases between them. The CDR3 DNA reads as TGTGCCAGCAGCTTGATACGCCAAGAGACCCAGTACTTC. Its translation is CASSLIRQETQYF.